This T cell receptor beta chain was identified during a study of T cells in localized non-small cell lung cancer. In its sample, this clone is large (0.1 to 1%). Its specificity is unknown. This CDR3 comprises 16 residues. From germline, CDR1 is SGHAT and CDR2 FQDESV (reference sequence). J was trimmed by 3 bases and V by 2 bases; bases with no gene match: 5. The study's findings and limits: Longer overall survival associated with higher blood T cell density; shorter survival with higher adjacent-lung clonality.

Repertoires were generated with immunoSEQ multiplex PCR, while TCRdb's copy carries only in-frame clones and drops some. The sample has 11,000 or so clones, 85% to 90% seen once. This chain joins TRBV11-1 and TRBJ2-7; 12 bases agree with TRBD2. Sequenced material: peripheral blood, taken before any cancer treatment. This receptor was taken from an older male donor with stage I lung adenocarcinoma. Here the CDR3 reads CASSLPATSGGYEQYF. In DNA, the CDR3 is TGTGCCAGCAGCTTACCTGCGACTAGCGGGGGCTACGAGCAGTACTTC.